This T cell receptor beta chain was identified in a study of T cell repertoires in cytomegalovirus infection. Overall study context: Based on public TCR beta signatures, there were indications of CMV infection and of a matching HLA type. Study-wide results and caveats: Cumulative frequency of public TCR beta families picked out carriers of CMV plus the relevant HLA. What dominated the ex vivo response were HLA-C-restricted CMV-specific TCR beta clonotypes.

V was trimmed by 7 bases and J by 5 bases, leaving 21 bases between them. Germline CDR1 and CDR2: MDHEN and SYDVKM. The CDR3 totals 16 residues. This clonotype was observed at least ten times. Its matching antigen is unknown. From the reads, TCRdb called clonotypes with MiXCR, one entry per CDR3 protein. The repertoire holds around 440,000 distinct CDR3 sequences, with approximately 11% as singletons. The V gene is TRBV28, the J gene TRBJ2-1, with D perhaps matching TRBD2 (6 bases). This receptor was taken from a human donor in good health (CMV status not recorded). Some clones in this sample may be carry-over from other donors' samples. Material: PBMCs. The CDR3 coding sequence is TGTGCCAGCACCGTAGGATGGGCTAGCGAGGACAATGAGCAGTTCTTC. This translates into CASTVGWASEDNEQFF. Full variable domain (rest looked up from reference TRBV28 and TRBJ2-1): DVKVTQSSRYLVKRTGEKVFLECVQDMDHENMFWYRQDPGLGLRLIYFSYDVKMKEKGDIPEGYSVSREKKERFSLILESASTNQTSMYLCASTVGWASEDNEQFFGPGTRLTVL.